The 13 T cell receptor beta chains given below trace back to one sample, sequenced in a study of blood T cell repertoires in COVID-19. Sequenced by immunoSEQ multiplex PCR; TCRdb stores in-frame clones only, minus some. This table has around 230,000 clones, roughly 80% appearing once. The sample taken for sequencing was peripheral blood. The receptor source for this set is a woman aged 55-70 years with active or convalescent COVID-19.

The chain joins TRBV28 to TRBJ1-4, with D tentatively TRBD1 (5 bases). Germline CDR1 is MDHEN and CDR2 is SYDVKM. This CDR3 region has 15 residues. The V and J ends lost 5 bases and 4 bases respectively, with 14 bases between them. The CDR3 nucleotides read TGTGCCAGCAGTGCCCCAGGGAGGGGTAATGAAAAACTGTTTTTT. Translation: CASSAPGRGNEKLFF.

V and J are TRBV5-4 and TRBJ2-7; tentatively, D is TRBD1 (6 bases). V was pared by 2 bases and J by 5 bases, with 14 bases between. The germline V gene encodes CDR1 SGHNT and CDR2 YYREEE (reference sequence). This CDR3 spans 14 amino acids. CDR3 amino acids: CASSLRGNIHEQYF. The CDR3 nucleotides read TGTGCCAGCAGCTTAAGGGGGAATATCCACGAGCAGTACTTC.

The chain couples TRBV12-5 to TRBJ1-4; 11 nucleotides agree with TRBD1. This CDR3 spans 15 amino acids. Germline V gives CDR1 LGHNT, CDR2 FRNRAP. With 4 bases clipped from V and 8 bases from J, the junction kept 6 bases outside the gene matches. The CDR3: CASGSDRGLLEKLFF. CDR3 coding DNA: TGTGCTAGTGGTTCGGACAGGGGGCTATTAGAAAAACTGTTTTTT. Full variable domain (remainder filled in from reference TRBV12-5 and TRBJ1-4): DARVTQTPRHKVTEMGQEVTMRCQPILGHNTVFWYRQTMMQGLELLAYFRNRAPLDDSGMPKDRFSAEMPDATLATLKIQPSEPRDSAVYFCASGSDRGLLEKLFFGSGTQLSVL.

The chain uses TRBV5-6 and TRBJ2-5; a weak D match, TRBD2 (5 bases). Germline CDR1 reads SGHDT; CDR2 reads YYEEEE. This CDR3 has 13 amino acids. The V gene lost 0 bases and the J gene lost 4 bases, with 7 bases spanning the gap. DNA of the CDR3: TGTGCCAGCAGCTTGGAGGCGGGAGAGACCCAGTACTTC. Its translation is CASSLEAGETQYF.

The chain is built from TRBV5-1 and TRBJ1-2; D is uncertain. V was pared by 0 bases and J by 3 bases, with 6 bases between. This CDR3 spans 13 amino acids. Germline assignment: CDR1 SGHRS and CDR2 YFSETQ. CDR3 sequence: CASSLAGHYGYTF. In nucleotides, the CDR3 is TGCGCCAGCAGCTTGGCTGGGCACTATGGCTACACCTTC.

Turning to this clone: Other DNA sequences in the same sample also yield this CDR3. The chain couples TRBV6-5 to TRBJ2-7; a possible D gene is TRBD2 (6 bases). The germline CDR1 and CDR2 sequences are MNHEY and SVGAGI. The CDR3 extends over 15 amino acids. Trimming removed 0 bases at V and 4 bases at J, with 13 bases between. The CDR3 spells CASSYSGTGPYEQYF. CDR3 nucleotides: TGTGCCAGCAGTTACTCCGGGACTGGTCCATACGAGCAGTACTTC.

This chain connects TRBV7-9 to TRBJ2-5, with TRBD2 as a possible D gene (6 bases). The CDR3 spans 14 residues. V lost 5 bases and J 1 base, leaving 11 bases between the germline ends. The germline gives CDR1 SEHNR, CDR2 FQNEAQ (reference sequence). The CDR3 nucleotides are TGTGCCAGCAGCGGGGGGTTTTTCCAAGAGACCCAGTACTTC. It specifies CASSGGFFQETQYF.

The rearrangement uses TRBV10-3 and TRBJ2-3; 11 bases line up with TRBD2. The CDR3 contains 17 residues. Trimming took 0 bases from V and 1 from J; bases not matched to a gene: 3. Looked up from germline, CDR1 is ENHRY and CDR2 is SYGVKD. The chain's CDR3 is CAISESASGGRTDTQYF. For the CDR3, the DNA is TGTGCCATCAGTGAGTCGGCTAGCGGGGGGCGCACAGATACGCAGTATTTT.

The chain joins TRBV7-2 to TRBJ2-5, with D hard to call. With 5 bases removed from V and 2 bases from J, the gap between germline ends came to 6 bases. This CDR3 comprises 12 residues. CDR1 SGHTA and CDR2 FQGNSA come from the germline V gene. Here the CDR3 reads CASSRTQETQYF. In DNA form, the CDR3 reads TGTGCCAGCAGCCGTACACAAGAGACCCAGTACTTC.

The V and J genes are TRBV24-1 and TRBJ2-5; 8 bases are shared with TRBD2. The CDR3 covers 17 residues. From germline, CDR1 is KGHDR and CDR2 SFDVKD. V dropped 4 bases and J dropped 0; count of bases not matched to a gene: 9. The CDR3 bases are TGTGCCACCAGTGACCCTACTAGCGGAGGATACCAAGAGACCCAGTACTTC. It is translated as CATSDPTSGGYQETQYF.

V and J are TRBV23-1 and TRBJ2-7; 9 nucleotides line up with TRBD1. TRBV23-1 is designated an ORF whose function remains uncertain. Trimming removed 2 bases from V and 4 bases from J; junction bases left unmatched: 12. The CDR3 loop spans 17 amino acids. The CDR3 DNA reads as TGCGCCAGCAGTCAAGAGATCCAAACAGGGGGCCCTTACGAGCAGTACTTC. Residues: CASSQEIQTGGPYEQYF.

The J gene is TRBJ2-1, the V gene TRBV5-4; 8 bases are shared with TRBD1. The CDR3 is made up of 16 amino acids. CDR1 and CDR2 from the germline V gene are SGHNT and YYREEE (reference sequence). Trimming took 4 bases from V and 0 from J; bases not matched to a gene: 6. The CDR3 sequence: CASSLQGASSYNEQFF. Written as DNA, the CDR3 is TGTGCCAGCAGCCTTCAGGGGGCAAGCTCCTACAATGAGCAGTTCTTC.

This clone showed up just a few times. The chain has TRBV18 and TRBJ2-5; TRBD1 agrees at 7 bases. Germline V gene lookup returns CDR1 KGHSH and CDR2 LQKENI. CDR3 length: 15 residues. Germline trimming cut 3 bases from V and 4 bases from J; bases unmatched to any gene: 8. CDR3 protein: CASSPTGLLGETQYF. The CDR3 bases are TGTGCCAGCTCACCGACAGGGTTGCTCGGAGAGACCCAGTACTTC.